The 5 T cell receptor beta chains presented below share a single source sample, sequenced in a study of T cells in narcolepsy. Sequencing used immunoSEQ multiplex PCR; TCRdb keeps in-frame clones, though not all of them. This table has fewer than 30,000 clones, around nine tenths appearing once. Sequencing was carried out using CD45RA- memory CD4+ T cells from PBMCs. These receptors all stem from a human donor with narcolepsy.

J is TRBJ2-3 and V is TRBV5-1; 14 bases align to TRBD2. The CDR3 runs 19 residues. The germline CDR1 and CDR2 sequences are SGHRS and YFSETQ. Trimming cost V 0 bases and J 0 bases; bases outside gene matches: 6. CDR3 DNA sequence: TGCGCCAGCAGCTTGGCCGGACTAGCGGGGGGCTCTAGCACAGATACGCAGTATTTT. It is translated as CASSLAGLAGGSSTDTQYF.

V is TRBV18 and J is TRBJ2-3; 9 bases are shared with TRBD1. The CDR3 extends over 13 amino acids. Per the germline V gene, CDR1 is KGHSH and CDR2 is LQKENI. Trimming removed 5 bases from V and 14 bases from J; junction bases left unmatched: 11. CDR3: CASSTLAGTGRYF. DNA for the CDR3: TGTGCCAGCTCAACCTTGGCTGGGACAGGGAGGTATTTT.

The rearrangement uses TRBV19 and TRBJ1-6; D gene uncertain. The CDR3 length is 15 residues. The V end was cut by 4 bases, the J end by 7 bases, with 14 bases between. Germline lookup yields CDR1 LNHDA and CDR2 SQIVND (reference sequence). The CDR3 bases are TGTGCCAGTAGTAACGGTGTGCCAGGCAATTCACCCCTCCACTTT. Translating gives CASSNGVPGNSPLHF.

This rearrangement joins TRBV29-1 to TRBJ1-2; D is perhaps TRBD1 (5 bases). V was shortened by 3 bases and J by 4 bases, with 9 bases between the two germline ends. CDR1 is SQVTM and CDR2 is ANQGSEA in the germline V gene. The CDR3 covers 12 residues. DNA for the CDR3: TGCAGCGTTGAGGGGGTGAGCTATGGCTACACCTTC. Amino acid sequence: CSVEGVSYGYTF.

The J gene is TRBJ2-7, the V gene TRBV10-1, with TRBD1 as a possible D gene (7 bases). V lost 7 bases and J lost 1, with 20 bases in between. This CDR3 comprises 16 residues. The germline V gene encodes CDR1 WNHNN and CDR2 SYGVQD (reference sequence). The CDR3 sequence: CASTPRRGLPSYEQYF. The CDR3 DNA sequence: TGCGCCAGCACCCCTAGGAGGGGGCTACCTTCCTACGAGCAGTACTTC.